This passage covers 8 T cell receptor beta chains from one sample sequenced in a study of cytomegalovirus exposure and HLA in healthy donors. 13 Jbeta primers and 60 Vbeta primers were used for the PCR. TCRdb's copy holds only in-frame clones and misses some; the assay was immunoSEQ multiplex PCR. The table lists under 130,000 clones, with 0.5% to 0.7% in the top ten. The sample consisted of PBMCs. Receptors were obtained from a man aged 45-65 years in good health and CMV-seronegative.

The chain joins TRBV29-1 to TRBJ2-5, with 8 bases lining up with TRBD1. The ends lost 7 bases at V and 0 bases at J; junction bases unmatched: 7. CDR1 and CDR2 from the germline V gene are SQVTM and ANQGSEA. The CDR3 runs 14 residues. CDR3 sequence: CSAGQDLYQETQYF. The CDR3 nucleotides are TGCAGCGCGGGACAGGATTTGTACCAAGAGACCCAGTACTTC.

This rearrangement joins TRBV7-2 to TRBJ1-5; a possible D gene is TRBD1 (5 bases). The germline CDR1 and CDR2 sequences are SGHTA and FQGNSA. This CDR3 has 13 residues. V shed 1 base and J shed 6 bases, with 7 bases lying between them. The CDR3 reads CASSLEGRQPQHF. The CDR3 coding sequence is TGTGCCAGCAGCTTAGAGGGGCGTCAGCCCCAGCATTTT.

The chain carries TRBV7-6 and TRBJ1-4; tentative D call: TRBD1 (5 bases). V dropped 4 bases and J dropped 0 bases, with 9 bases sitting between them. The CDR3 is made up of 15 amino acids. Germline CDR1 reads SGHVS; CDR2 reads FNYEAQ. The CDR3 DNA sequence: TGTGCCAGCAGCTCAGGGCTAGCAACTAATGAAAAACTGTTTTTT. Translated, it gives CASSSGLATNEKLFF. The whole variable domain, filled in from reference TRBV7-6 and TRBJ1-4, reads GAGVSQSPRYKVTKRGQDVALRCDPISGHVSLYWYRQALGQGPEFLTYFNYEAQQDKSGLPNDRFSAERPEGSISTLTIQRTEQRDSAMYRCASSSGLATNEKLFFGSGTQLSVL.

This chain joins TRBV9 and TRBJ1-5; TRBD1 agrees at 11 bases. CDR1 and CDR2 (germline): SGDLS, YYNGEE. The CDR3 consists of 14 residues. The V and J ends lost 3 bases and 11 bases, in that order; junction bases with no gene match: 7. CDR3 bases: TGTGCCAGCAGCGAGGGGACAGGGGGTATGTCCCAGCATTTT. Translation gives CASSEGTGGMSQHF.

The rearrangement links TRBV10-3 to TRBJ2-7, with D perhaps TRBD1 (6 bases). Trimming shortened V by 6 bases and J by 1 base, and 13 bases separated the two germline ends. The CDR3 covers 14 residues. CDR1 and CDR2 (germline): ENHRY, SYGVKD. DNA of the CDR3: TGTGCCATCAGCTCCGGACAGCTTTCCTACGAGCAGTACTTC. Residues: CAISSGQLSYEQYF.

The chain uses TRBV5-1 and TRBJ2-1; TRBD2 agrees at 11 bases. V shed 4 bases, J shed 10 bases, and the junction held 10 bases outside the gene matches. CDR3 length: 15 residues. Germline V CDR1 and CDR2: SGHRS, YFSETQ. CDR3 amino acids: CASSEVAGGREEQFF. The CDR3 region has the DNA TGCGCCAGCAGCGAAGTAGCGGGGGGGCGGGAAGAGCAGTTCTTC.

The CDR3 spells CASSEGQDTEAFF. CDR3 DNA: TGTGCCAGCAGTGAGGGCCAGGACACTGAAGCTTTCTTT. The gene calls are TRBV25-1 and TRBJ1-1, with no clear D. Germline assignment: CDR1 MGHDK and CDR2 SYGVNS. V lost 3 bases and J 3 bases, leaving 8 bases between the germline ends. The CDR3 contains 13 residues.

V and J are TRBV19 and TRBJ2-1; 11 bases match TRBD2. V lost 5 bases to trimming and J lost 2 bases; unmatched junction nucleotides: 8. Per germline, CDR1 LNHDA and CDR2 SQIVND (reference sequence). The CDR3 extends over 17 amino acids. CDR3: CASSPGLAGGAYNEQFF. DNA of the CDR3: TGTGCCAGTAGTCCAGGATTAGCGGGGGGGGCCTACAATGAGCAGTTCTTC.